This TCR beta chain was profiled in a study of OX40 agonist ivuxolimab in advanced cancers. Study-wide points: More expanded clones were seen, on average, in CD8+ T cells than in CD4+. Both CD4+ and CD8+ T cell populations in blood had undergone clonal expansion by week 6 at 0.1 to 3.0 mg/kg. Among some nonresponders, normalized T-cell clonal expansion was also low.

From germline, CDR1 is SGHTA and CDR2 FQGNSA. V lost 5 bases and J 5 bases, leaving 11 bases between the germline ends. The CDR3 is 13 amino acids. On this clone: Its antigen is not known.

Produced via immunoSEQ multiplex PCR; TCRdb's table is partial and in-frame only. The table records 45,000 to 75,000 clones, over 75% of them present only once. The receptor was derived from an adult with an advanced solid tumor such as melanoma, head and neck, liver or kidney cancer. The sequenced sample was CD4+ or CD8+ T cells sorted from blood, obtained in a trial of the OX40 agonist ivuxolimab. The chain recombines TRBV7-2 with TRBJ2-3; the D gene is possibly TRBD2 (5 bases). The CDR3 loop reads CASSPGVGDTQYF. Here the CDR3 DNA reads TGTGCCAGCAGCCCCGGGGTAGGAGATACGCAGTATTTT.